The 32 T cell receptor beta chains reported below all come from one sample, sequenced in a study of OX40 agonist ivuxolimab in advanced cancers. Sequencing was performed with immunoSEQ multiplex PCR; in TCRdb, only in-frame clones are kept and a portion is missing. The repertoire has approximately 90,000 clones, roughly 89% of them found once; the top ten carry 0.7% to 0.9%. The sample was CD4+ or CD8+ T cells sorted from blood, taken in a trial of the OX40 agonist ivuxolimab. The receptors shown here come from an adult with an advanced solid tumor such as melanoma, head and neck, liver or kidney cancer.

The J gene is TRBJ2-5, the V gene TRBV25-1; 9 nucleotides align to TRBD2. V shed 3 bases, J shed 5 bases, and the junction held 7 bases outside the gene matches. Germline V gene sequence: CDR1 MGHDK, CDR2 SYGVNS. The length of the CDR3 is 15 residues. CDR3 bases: TGTGCCAGCAGTGATTGGGGCGGGGGGGCCGAGACCCAGTACTTC. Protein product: CASSDWGGGAETQYF.

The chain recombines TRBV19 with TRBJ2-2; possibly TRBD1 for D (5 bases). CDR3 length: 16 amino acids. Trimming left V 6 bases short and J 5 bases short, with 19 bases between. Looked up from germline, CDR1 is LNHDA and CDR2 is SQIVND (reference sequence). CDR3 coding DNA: TGTGCCAGTAGCGTTCAGGGTCGTGGAAGGACCGGGGAGCTGTTTTTT. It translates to CASSVQGRGRTGELFF.

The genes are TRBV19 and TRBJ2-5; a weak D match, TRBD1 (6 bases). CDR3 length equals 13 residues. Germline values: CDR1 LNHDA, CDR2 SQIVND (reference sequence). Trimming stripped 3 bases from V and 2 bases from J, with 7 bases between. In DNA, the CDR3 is TGTGCCAGTAGTATCAGGGGTCAAGAGACCCAGTACTTC. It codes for CASSIRGQETQYF.

CDR3 amino acids: CASSLERPGDEQYF. Written as DNA, the CDR3 is TGTGCCAGCAGCCTCGAAAGGCCTGGAGACGAGCAGTACTTC. The chain carries TRBV7-9 and TRBJ2-7; D is undetermined. Trimming pared 5 bases from V and 5 bases from J, leaving 16 bases between. Germline V gene lookup returns CDR1 SEHNR and CDR2 FQNEAQ (reference sequence). The CDR3 is 14 amino acids.

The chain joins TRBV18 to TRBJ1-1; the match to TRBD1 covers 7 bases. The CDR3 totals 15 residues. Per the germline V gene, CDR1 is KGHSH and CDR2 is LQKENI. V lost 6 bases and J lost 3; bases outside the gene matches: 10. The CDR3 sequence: CASSPVEGAHTEAFF. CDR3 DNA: TGTGCCAGCTCCCCAGTGGAGGGGGCCCACACTGAAGCTTTCTTT.

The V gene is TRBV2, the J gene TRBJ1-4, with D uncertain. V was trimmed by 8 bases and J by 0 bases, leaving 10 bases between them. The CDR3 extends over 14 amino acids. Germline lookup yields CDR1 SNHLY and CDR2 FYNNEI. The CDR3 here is CASHNTATNEKLFF. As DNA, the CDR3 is TGTGCCAGCCATAATACCGCAACTAATGAAAAACTGTTTTTT.

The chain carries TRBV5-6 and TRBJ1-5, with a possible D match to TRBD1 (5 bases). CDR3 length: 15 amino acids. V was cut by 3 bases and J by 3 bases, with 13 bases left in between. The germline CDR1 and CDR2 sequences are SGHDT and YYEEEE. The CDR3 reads CASSYGWGFNQPQHF. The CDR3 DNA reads TGTGCCAGCAGCTACGGTTGGGGCTTCAATCAGCCCCAGCATTTT.

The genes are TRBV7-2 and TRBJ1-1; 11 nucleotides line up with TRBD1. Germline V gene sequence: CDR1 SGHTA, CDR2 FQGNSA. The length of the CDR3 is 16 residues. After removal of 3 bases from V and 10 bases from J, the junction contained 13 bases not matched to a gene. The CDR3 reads CASSLGAEDRGRGAFF. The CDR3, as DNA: TGTGCCAGCAGCTTGGGGGCTGAGGACAGGGGGCGCGGAGCTTTCTTT.

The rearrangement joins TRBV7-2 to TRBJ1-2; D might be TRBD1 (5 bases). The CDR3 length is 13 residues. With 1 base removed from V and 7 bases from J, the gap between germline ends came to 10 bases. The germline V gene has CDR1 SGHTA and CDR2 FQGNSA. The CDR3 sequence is CASSLVRGGGYTF. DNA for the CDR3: TGTGCCAGCAGCTTAGTTAGGGGTGGTGGCTACACCTTC.

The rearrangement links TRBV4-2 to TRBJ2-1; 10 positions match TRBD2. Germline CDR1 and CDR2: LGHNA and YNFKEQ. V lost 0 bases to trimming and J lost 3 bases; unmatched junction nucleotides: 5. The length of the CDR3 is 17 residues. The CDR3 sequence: CASSQDGTSGVYNEQFF. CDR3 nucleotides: TGTGCCAGCAGCCAAGATGGTACTAGCGGGGTCTACAATGAGCAGTTCTTC.

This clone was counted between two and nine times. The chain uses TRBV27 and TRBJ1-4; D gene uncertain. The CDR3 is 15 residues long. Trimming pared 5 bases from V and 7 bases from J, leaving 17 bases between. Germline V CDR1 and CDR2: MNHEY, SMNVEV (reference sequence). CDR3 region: CASSLRGNRGEKLFF. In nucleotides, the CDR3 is TGTGCCAGCAGTCTCCGGGGAAACCGAGGTGAAAAACTGTTTTTT.

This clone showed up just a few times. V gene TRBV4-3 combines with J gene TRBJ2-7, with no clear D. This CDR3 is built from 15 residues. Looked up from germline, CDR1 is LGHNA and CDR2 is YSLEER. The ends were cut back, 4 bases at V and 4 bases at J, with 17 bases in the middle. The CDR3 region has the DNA TGCGCCAGCAGCCTCGGAGTAGCCCCTTATTACGAGCAGTACTTC. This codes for CASSLGVAPYYEQYF.

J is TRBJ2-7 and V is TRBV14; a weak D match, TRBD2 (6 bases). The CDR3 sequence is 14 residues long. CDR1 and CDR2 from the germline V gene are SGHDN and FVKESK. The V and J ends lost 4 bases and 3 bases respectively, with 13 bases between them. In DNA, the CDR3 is TGTGCCAGCAGCCGTAGGAGGGAAGGCTACGAGCAGTACTTC. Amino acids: CASSRRREGYEQYF.

For the CDR3, the DNA is TGCGCCAGCAGAGCGGGACTAGCGGGGTCTCAAGAGACCCAGTACTTC. Translated, it gives CASRAGLAGSQETQYF. The chain links TRBV4-1 to TRBJ2-5, with 13 bases matching TRBD2. Germline loops: CDR1 MGHRA, CDR2 YSYEKL. This CDR3 has 16 amino acids. J lost 2 bases, V lost 6 bases, and 6 bases had no gene match.

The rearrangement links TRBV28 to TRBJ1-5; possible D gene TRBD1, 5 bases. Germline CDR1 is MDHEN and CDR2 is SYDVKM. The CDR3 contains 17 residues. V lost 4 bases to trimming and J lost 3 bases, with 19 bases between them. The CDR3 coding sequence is TGTGCCAGCAGTTACGCGGGGTTCGGGGGAAACAATCAGCCCCAGCATTTT. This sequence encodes CASSYAGFGGNNQPQHF.

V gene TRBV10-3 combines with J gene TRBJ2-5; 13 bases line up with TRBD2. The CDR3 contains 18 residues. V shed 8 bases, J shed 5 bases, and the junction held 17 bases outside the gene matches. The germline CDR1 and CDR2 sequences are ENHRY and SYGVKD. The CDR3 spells CAIATSGGRASGAETQYF. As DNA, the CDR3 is TGTGCCATCGCGACTAGCGGGGGGCGGGCGTCTGGGGCTGAGACCCAGTACTTC.

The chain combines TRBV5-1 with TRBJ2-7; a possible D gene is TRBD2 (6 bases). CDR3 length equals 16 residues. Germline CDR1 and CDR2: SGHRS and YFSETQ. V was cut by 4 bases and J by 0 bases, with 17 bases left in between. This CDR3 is CASSRLEAGSSYEQYF. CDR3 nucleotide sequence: TGCGCCAGCAGCCGCCTTGAGGCGGGGAGCTCCTACGAGCAGTACTTC.

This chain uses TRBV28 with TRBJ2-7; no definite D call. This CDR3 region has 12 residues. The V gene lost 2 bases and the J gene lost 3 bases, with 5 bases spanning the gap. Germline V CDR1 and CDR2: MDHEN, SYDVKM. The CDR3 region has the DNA TGTGCCAGCAGTTTAATAGGCTACGAGCAGTACTTC. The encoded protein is CASSLIGYEQYF.

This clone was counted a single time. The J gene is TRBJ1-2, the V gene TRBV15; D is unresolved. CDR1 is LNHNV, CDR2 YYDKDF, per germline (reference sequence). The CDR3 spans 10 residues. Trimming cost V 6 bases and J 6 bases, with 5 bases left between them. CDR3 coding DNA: TGTGCCACCAGGTTCCATGGCTACACCTTC. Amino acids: CATRFHGYTF.

The CDR3 loop is CASSPGPSFPPLHF. The DNA for the CDR3 is TGTGCCAGCAGCCCCGGGCCCTCCTTCCCCCCCCTCCACTTT. The V gene is TRBV7-9, the J gene TRBJ1-6; D gene ambiguous. The V gene's germline CDR1 is SEHNR and CDR2 FQNEAQ (reference sequence). V lost 5 bases and J lost 13, with 18 bases in between. The CDR3 spans 14 residues. Drawing the rest from reference TRBV7-9 and TRBJ1-6, the complete variable domain is DTGVSQNPRHKITKRGQNVTFRCDPISEHNRLYWYRQTLGQGPEFLTYFQNEAQLEKSRLLSDRFSAERPKGSFSTLEIQRTEQGDSAMYLCASSPGPSFPPLHFGNGTRLTVT.

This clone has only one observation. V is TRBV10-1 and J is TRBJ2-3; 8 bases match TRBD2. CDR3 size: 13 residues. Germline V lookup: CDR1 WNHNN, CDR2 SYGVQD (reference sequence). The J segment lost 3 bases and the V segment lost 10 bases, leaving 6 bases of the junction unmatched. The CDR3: CATGVAGTDTQYF. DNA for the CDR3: TGCGCCACAGGGGTAGCGGGGACAGATACGCAGTATTTT.

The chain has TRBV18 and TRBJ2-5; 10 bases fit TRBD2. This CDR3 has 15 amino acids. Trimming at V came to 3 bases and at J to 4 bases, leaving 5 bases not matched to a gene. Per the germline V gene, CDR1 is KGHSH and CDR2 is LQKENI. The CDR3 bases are TGTGCCAGCTCACCCGTCGGGACTAGCGCAGAGACCCAGTACTTC. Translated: CASSPVGTSAETQYF.

The CDR3 is CASSIIERSDTQYF. CDR3 sequence (DNA): TGTGCCAGTAGTATAATAGAGCGGTCAGATACGCAGTATTTT. The chain employs TRBV19 and TRBJ2-3; weak D call: TRBD2 (5 bases). Germline CDR1 is LNHDA and CDR2 is SQIVND (reference sequence). The CDR3 runs to 14 residues. V dropped 2 bases and J dropped 4 bases, with 10 bases sitting between them.

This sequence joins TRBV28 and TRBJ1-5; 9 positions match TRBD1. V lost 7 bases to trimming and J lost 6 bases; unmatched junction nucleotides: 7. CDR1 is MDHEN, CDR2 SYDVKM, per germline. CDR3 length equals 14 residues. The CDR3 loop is CASISQGAIQPQHF. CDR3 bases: TGTGCCAGCATTTCACAGGGGGCGATTCAGCCCCAGCATTTT.

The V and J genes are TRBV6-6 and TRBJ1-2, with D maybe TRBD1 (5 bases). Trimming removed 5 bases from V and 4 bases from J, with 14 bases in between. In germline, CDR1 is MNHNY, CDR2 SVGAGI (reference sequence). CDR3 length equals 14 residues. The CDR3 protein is CASSRSTGVYGYTF. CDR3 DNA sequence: TGTGCCAGCAGTCGATCTACAGGTGTCTATGGCTACACCTTC.

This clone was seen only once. The CDR3 protein is CASSYASRSGELFF. As DNA, the CDR3 is TGTGCCAGCAGTTACGCGAGCCGGAGCGGGGAGCTGTTTTTT. V usage is TRBV6-5 and J usage is TRBJ2-2; D uncertain. The germline V and J ends were trimmed by 2 bases and 7 bases, with 11 bases remaining between them. This CDR3 has 14 residues. In germline, CDR1 is MNHEY, CDR2 SVGAGI.

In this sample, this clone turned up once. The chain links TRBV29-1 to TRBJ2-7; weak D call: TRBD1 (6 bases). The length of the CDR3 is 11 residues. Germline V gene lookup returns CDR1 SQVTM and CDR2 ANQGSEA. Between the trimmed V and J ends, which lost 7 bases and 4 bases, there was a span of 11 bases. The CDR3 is CSARDTYEQYF. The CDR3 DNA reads TGCAGCGCCCGGGACACATACGAGCAGTACTTC.

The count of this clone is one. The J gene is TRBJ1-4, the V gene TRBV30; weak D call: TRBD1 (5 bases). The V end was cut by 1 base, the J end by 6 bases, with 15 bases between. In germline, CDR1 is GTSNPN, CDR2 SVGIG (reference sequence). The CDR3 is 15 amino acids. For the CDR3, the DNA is TGTGCCTGGAGTGCGGGGGTCGGGAGCGATGAAAAACTGTTTTTT. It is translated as CAWSAGVGSDEKLFF.

The CDR3 is CASSYKFGNTIYF. CDR3 DNA sequence: TGTGCCAGCAGTTACAAGTTTGGAAACACCATATATTTT. The chain links TRBV6-5 to TRBJ1-3, with D uncertain. CDR3 length: 13 residues. V gave up 2 bases and J gave up 3 bases, with 5 bases separating them. CDR1 and CDR2 from the germline V gene are MNHEY and SVGAGI.

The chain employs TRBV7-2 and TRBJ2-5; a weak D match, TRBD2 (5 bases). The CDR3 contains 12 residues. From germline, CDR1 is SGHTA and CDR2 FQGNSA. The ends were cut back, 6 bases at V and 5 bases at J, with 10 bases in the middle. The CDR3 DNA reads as TGTGCCAGCAGACGTGGGGAGGAGACCCAGTACTTC. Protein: CASRRGEETQYF.

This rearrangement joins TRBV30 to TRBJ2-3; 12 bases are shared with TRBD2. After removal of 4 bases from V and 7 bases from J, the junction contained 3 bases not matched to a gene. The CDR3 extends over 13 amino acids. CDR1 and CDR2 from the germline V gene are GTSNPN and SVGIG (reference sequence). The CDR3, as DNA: TGTGCCTGGAAACTAGCGGGGGGAAATACGCAGTATTTT. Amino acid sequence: CAWKLAGGNTQYF.

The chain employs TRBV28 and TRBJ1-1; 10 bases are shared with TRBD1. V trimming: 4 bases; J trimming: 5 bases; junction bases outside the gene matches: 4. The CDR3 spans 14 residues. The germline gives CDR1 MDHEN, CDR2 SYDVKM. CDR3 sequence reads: CASSSGQGLTEAFF. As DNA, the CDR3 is TGTGCCAGCAGTTCGGGACAGGGGCTTACTGAAGCTTTCTTT. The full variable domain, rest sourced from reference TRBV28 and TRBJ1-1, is DVKVTQSSRYLVKRTGEKVFLECVQDMDHENMFWYRQDPGLGLRLIYFSYDVKMKEKGDIPEGYSVSREKKERFSLILESASTNQTSMYLCASSSGQGLTEAFFGQGTRLTVV.